This T cell receptor beta chain was recorded in a study of blood T cell repertoires in COVID-19. Study at large: Samples representing acute and convalescent COVID-19 were sourced from the United States, Italy and Spain.

Profiling relied on immunoSEQ multiplex PCR, and the TCRdb table lists in-frame clones only, not all of them. The sample shows some 270,000 clones, about 87% of them seen only once. This clone is a singleton in its sample. In terms of age and location, participants ranged from roughly 18 to 100 years and lived in about 25 US areas. Participants reported their clinical history, and cohort assignment relied on those reports. The TCR sequence derives from a woman aged 40 to 50 who had been exposed to COVID-19. The sequenced sample consisted of PBMCs or T cells enriched from blood (not recorded which).

The CDR3 loop is CASSVGASGSGEFF. The DNA of the CDR3 is TGTGCCAGCAGCGTAGGGGCTAGCGGGAGTGGGGAGTTCTTC. The V and J genes are TRBV9 and TRBJ2-1; 10 positions agree with TRBD2. The CDR3 runs to 14 residues. Losses at the gene ends were 0 bases for V and 14 bases for J; bases not matched to a gene: 8. CDR1 and CDR2 (germline): SGDLS, YYNGEE.